Reported below is one TCR beta chain. This record comes from a study of blood T cell repertoires in COVID-19. Study in general: COVID-19 samples collected from the United States, Italy and Spain covered acute and convalescent phases. In each case, the material was cDNA or gDNA derived from T cells, B-cell-depleted T cells, or PBMCs.

Authors' data handling: From reference gene primer amplification, estimates of nucleated cell counts were derived. Generated by immunoSEQ multiplex PCR, the TCRdb table keeps only in-frame clones and is missing some. That table supplies the V and J calls and clone size; D and trimming were determined from the DNA. The sample records about 240,000 clones, around four fifths being singletons. The germline gives CDR1 MNHEY, CDR2 SVGEGT. V was shortened by 2 bases and J by 0 bases, with 17 bases between the two germline ends. This CDR3 is 17 amino acids long. The specimen was peripheral blood. The TCR was taken from a woman aged 70-85 years with acute or convalescent COVID-19. V is TRBV6-2 or TRBV6-3 and J is TRBJ2-7; D might be TRBD2 (5 bases). The CDR3 DNA sequence: TGTGCCAGCAGTTACGCCGGGAAAGGACGGAGCTCCTACGAGCAGTACTTC. Its protein is CASSYAGKGRSSYEQYF.